This TCR beta chain appears in the sequencing data of a study of cytomegalovirus exposure and HLA in healthy donors. Looking at the study overall: T cells numbering about 180 million yielded approximately 100 million unique TCR beta sequences in an earlier analysis. Whole-study results and caveats: In a later analysis, HLA-associated beta chains showed higher expansion and lower generation probabilities than comparable chains. Data from an earlier analysis indicated that most TCR beta V segments were productive either about 87% or about 30% of the time. Using the classifier, cytomegalovirus status was reportedly diagnosed with high specificity and sensitivity.

A note on this clone: Its antigen is unknown.

Primers included in the PCR were 60 Vbeta and 13 Jbeta primers. Repertoires were generated with immunoSEQ multiplex PCR, while TCRdb's copy carries only in-frame clones and drops some. The sample consists of around 150,000 clones, about 72% of them appearing once. The CDR3 consists of 16 residues. Trimming cost V 1 base and J 7 bases, with 16 bases left between them. CDR1 ENHRY and CDR2 SYGVKD come from the germline V gene. The sample comprised PBMCs. The rearrangement uses TRBV10-3 and TRBJ1-4; tentative D call: TRBD1 (5 bases). This TCR was sampled from a male donor in good health and CMV-seronegative. CDR3 sequence: CAISELPQGAGEKLFF. Here the CDR3 DNA reads TGTGCCATCAGTGAGTTACCTCAAGGGGCCGGTGAAAAACTGTTTTTT.